These T cell receptor beta chains were read from a single sample in a study of beta chain features in type 1 diabetes. Clones were read by immunoSEQ multiplex PCR, and TCRdb kept only the in-frame ones, dropping some. The sample has 680,000 or so clones, roughly an eighth seen once. The sequencing sample was made of naive CD4+ T cells from blood. The receptors shown here come from a man younger than 35 with type 1 diabetes. CDR3s include the opening cysteine and the closing phenylalanine or tryptophan. D genes are given only for firm matches. Size tells how often a clone was seen (once, few, many) or the class of an expanded clone, and some rows leave it out.

V gene	D gene	J gene	clone size	CDR3 DNA	CDR3 protein
TRBV25-1	-	TRBJ1-1	few	TGTGCCAGCAGCCGTAATCCTGCCACTGAAGCTTTCTTT	CASSRNPATEAFF
TRBV9	-	TRBJ2-3	-	TGTGCCAGCAGCGCCCGGTCAAACACTTGGGGGACAGATACGCAGTATTTT	CASSARSNTWGTDTQYF
TRBV30	TRBD2	TRBJ2-3	-	TGTGCCTGGAGTGTCGGCCTAGCGGGGGGGGGCACAGATACGCAGTATTTT	CAWSVGLAGGGTDTQYF
TRBV6-1	TRBD2	TRBJ2-1	few	TGTGCCAGCAGTGAACGGACTAGCGGTTACAATGAGCAGTTCTTC	CASSERTSGYNEQFF
TRBV29-1	-	TRBJ1-1	-	TGCAGCGGGGGCCTAAGCGCCCAGAACACTGAAGCTTTCTTT	CSGGLSAQNTEAFF
TRBV10-3	TRBD1	TRBJ2-7	few	TGTGCCATCGCGGGACAGGTCCTCTCCTACGAGCAGTACTTC	CAIAGQVLSYEQYF
TRBV27	-	TRBJ1-6	few	TGTGCCAGCAGTTATTATGACAGAGATAATTCACCCCTCCACTTT	CASSYYDRDNSPLHF
TRBV6-1	TRBD1	TRBJ1-6	-	TGTGCCAGCAGATCAACCGGGACAGGGGTTTCACCCCTCCACTTT	CASRSTGTGVSPLHF
TRBV5-4	TRBD1	TRBJ2-3	few	TGTGCCAGCAGCTTTATGGGGACAGGGAAGGATACGCAGTATTTT	CASSFMGTGKDTQYF
TRBV7-3	-	TRBJ2-1	few	TGTGCCAGCAGCTTACGGACAGTCGACAATGAGCAGTTCTTC	CASSLRTVDNEQFF
TRBV29-1	-	TRBJ1-5	few	TGCAGCGTTGGGGAACCCAATCAGCCCCAGCATTTT	CSVGEPNQPQHF
TRBV30	TRBD1	TRBJ2-7	-	TGTGCCTGTATGCCGGGACAGGGTTTGTTGTACGAGCAGTACTTC	CACMPGQGLLYEQYF
TRBV28	TRBD2	TRBJ2-7	few	TGTGCCAGCAGTGCCGGGGGGAGCGGGGACTACGAGCAGTACTTC	CASSAGGSGDYEQYF
TRBV6-4	-	TRBJ1-4	-	TGTGCCAGCAGTAGTAGGGACGGAAAACTGTTTTTT	CASSSRDGKLFF
TRBV6-6	TRBD1	TRBJ1-5	few	TGTGCCAGCACCGGGACAGGGATGAGTCAGCCCCAGCATTTT	CASTGTGMSQPQHF
TRBV5-6	-	TRBJ1-2	-	TGTGCCAGCAGCTTGGGTTCAGTCTCAAATGGCTACACCTTC	CASSLGSVSNGYTF
TRBV5-6	TRBD1	TRBJ2-6	few	TGTGCCAGCAAGAGACAGGGATCTGGGGCCAACGTCCTGACTTTC	CASKRQGSGANVLTF
TRBV6-5	TRBD1	TRBJ1-2	-	TGTGCCAGCAGTTCCGGGACAGGGGTTGGCTATGGCTACACCTTC	CASSSGTGVGYGYTF
TRBV9	-	TRBJ2-1	-	TGTGCCAGCAGCGTAGAGGCCCGCGGTGAGCAGTTCTTC	CASSVEARGEQFF
TRBV7-2	-	TRBJ1-5	-	TGTGCCAGCAGCCCTGGTTGGCCCCGGCCCCAGCATTTT	CASSPGWPRPQHF
TRBV4-1	-	TRBJ1-1	-	TGCGCCAGCAGCCATATTGGGACCTGGGGGACTGAAGCTTTCTTT	CASSHIGTWGTEAFF
TRBV19	TRBD2	TRBJ2-1	few	TGTGCCAGTAGTCGTACTAGCGTGGGGCAGTTCTTC	CASSRTSVGQFF
TRBV30	-	TRBJ1-1	-	TGTGCCTGGATGAGGATCAGGGGAACTGAAGCTTTCTTT	CAWMRIRGTEAFF
TRBV28	-	TRBJ1-5	few	TGTGCCAGCAGTCCCCTGGGGGAAGGGAGCAATCAGCCCCAGCATTTT	CASSPLGEGSNQPQHF
TRBV6-5	-	TRBJ2-1	few	TGTGCCAGCAGTCTTCGGGGTGGTGAGCAGTTCTTC	CASSLRGGEQFF